The text below deals with one TCR beta chain. Its antigen remains undetermined. No quality values exist for individual bases; no much larger clone is one base distant. This record belongs to a study of blood T cell repertoires in COVID-19 (TCRdb year 2020). For the wider study: Samples covering the acute and convalescent phases of COVID-19 were provided by collaborators in the United States, Italy and Spain. The prospective study material was composed of cDNA or gDNA derived from T cells, B-cell-depleted T cells, or PBMCs. Subjects who had been exposed to COVID-19, were actively infected with it, or had recovered from it provided the deeply sampled blood TCRbeta repertoires that made up the dataset. The repertoires were made available in a free public database intended to serve as a resource for research on the immune response to SARS-CoV-2. The samples were drawn from the first 160 participants of the ongoing ImmuneRACE study and from over 950 subjects provided by 6 global collaborators. Sample metadata almost always included a de-identified subject ID, COVID-19 status, age in years and sex. Where available, HLA class I and class II types were obtained from metadata supplied by the sample provider rather than from assay-based typing.

The immunoSEQ Assay, a bias-controlled multiplex PCR, was used to amplify TCRbeta CDR3 regions from genomic DNA. In the authors' own workflow: The number of nucleated cells in each sample was estimated from the amplification of reference gene primers within the assay. To quantify the absolute abundance of each unique TCRbeta CDR3 rearrangement, sequence reads were collapsed and filtered. For each sample, productive Simpson clonality was calculated by taking the square root of Simpson's diversity index across productive rearrangements. TCRdb took over this immuneACCESS table, retaining in-frame rearrangements with V and J assigned. Such tables are incomplete; in checked studies, under half of the missing clones stem from an unresolved V gene, and the remainder is unexplained. The V and J calls and clone size were taken over from that table, and D and trimming were inferred from the DNA. The sample table lists some 110,000 clones, 65% to 85% of them with a count of one. Around 0.77% of the sample is taken by the ten largest.

General study outcomes and caveats: Clinical and demographic metadata were provided uncurated, with the amount varying by source and participant.

Whole blood was collected in K2EDTA tubes by collaborating institutions according to the institutions' own protocols. Collaborator samples were shipped for TCRbeta analysis as frozen whole blood, isolated PBMCs, or DNA extracted from either sample type. CDR3 length: 17 amino acids, cysteine to phenylalanine. Of all the DNA, just the CDR3 is kept, 51 bases in frame from base 1. The material sequenced was peripheral blood. The sequence is built from TRBV21-1 and TRBJ1-3. TRBV21-1 is a known pseudogene. The sequence was obtained from a woman in her 70s with acute or convalescent COVID-19. The nucleotide sequence reads TGTGCCAGCAGCGGTCGGTTTTCTGCCATTTGCGGGAACACCATATATTTT. It translates as CASSGRFSAICGNTIYF.